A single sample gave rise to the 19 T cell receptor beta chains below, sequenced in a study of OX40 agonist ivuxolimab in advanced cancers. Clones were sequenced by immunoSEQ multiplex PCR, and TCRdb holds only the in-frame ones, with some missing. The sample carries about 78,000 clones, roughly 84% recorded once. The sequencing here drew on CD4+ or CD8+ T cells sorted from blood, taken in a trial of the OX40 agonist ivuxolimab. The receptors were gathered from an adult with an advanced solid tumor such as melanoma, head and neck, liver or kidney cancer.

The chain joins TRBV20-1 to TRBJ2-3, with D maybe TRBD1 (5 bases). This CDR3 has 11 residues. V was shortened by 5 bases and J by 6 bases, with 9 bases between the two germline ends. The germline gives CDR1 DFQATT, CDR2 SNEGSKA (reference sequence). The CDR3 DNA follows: TGCAGTGCTCCGAAGGGGGATACGCAGTATTTT. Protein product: CSAPKGDTQYF.

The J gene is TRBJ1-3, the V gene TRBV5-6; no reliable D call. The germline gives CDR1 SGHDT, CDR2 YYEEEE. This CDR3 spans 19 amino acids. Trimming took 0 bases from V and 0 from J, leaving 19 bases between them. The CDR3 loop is CASSLVRLGLWSSGNTIYF. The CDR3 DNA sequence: TGTGCCAGCAGCTTGGTTCGGTTAGGCCTCTGGAGCTCTGGAAACACCATATATTTT. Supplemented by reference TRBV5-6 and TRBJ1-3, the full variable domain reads DAGVTQSPTHLIKTRGQQVTLRCSPKSGHDTVSWYQQALGQGPQFIFQYYEEEERQRGNFPDRFSGHQFPNYSSELNVNALLLGDSALYLCASSLVRLGLWSSGNTIYFGEGSWLTVV.

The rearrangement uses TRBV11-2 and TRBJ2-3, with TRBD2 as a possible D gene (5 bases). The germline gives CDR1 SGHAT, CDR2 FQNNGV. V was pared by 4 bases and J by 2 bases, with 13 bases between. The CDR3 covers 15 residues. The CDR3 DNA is TGTGCCAGCAGCTGGGGAGACAAGTCCACAGATACGCAGTATTTT. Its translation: CASSWGDKSTDTQYF. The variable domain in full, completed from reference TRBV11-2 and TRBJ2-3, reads EAGVAQSPRYKIIEKRQSVAFWCNPISGHATLYWYQQILGQGPKLLIQFQNNGVVDDSQLPKDRFSAERLKGVDSTLKIQPAKLEDSAVYLCASSWGDKSTDTQYFGPGTRLTVL.

The CDR3 coding sequence is TGTGCCAGCAGCCGACAGGGGTCCTACGAGCAGTACTTC. This codes for CASSRQGSYEQYF. V usage is TRBV14 and J usage is TRBJ2-7; 8 bases are a match to TRBD1. From germline, CDR1 is SGHDN and CDR2 FVKESK. Trimming cost V 4 bases and J 1 base; bases outside gene matches: 0. The CDR3 contains 13 residues.

CDR3 residues: CASKRGQLNYGYTF. In DNA, the CDR3 is TGTGCCAGCAAACGGGGACAGCTGAACTATGGCTACACCTTC. The gene calls are TRBV28 and TRBJ1-2; 7 bases line up with TRBD1. This CDR3 spans 14 amino acids. Germline CDR1 reads MDHEN; CDR2 reads SYDVKM. V trimming: 7 bases; J trimming: 2 bases; junction bases outside the gene matches: 7.

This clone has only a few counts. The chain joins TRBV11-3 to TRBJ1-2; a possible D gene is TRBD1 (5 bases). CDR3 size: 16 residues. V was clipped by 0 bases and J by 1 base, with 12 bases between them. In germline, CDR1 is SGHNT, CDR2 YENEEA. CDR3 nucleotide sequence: TGTGCCAGCAGCTTAGAAGGGCGCCAGGGTAACTATGGCTACACCTTC. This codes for CASSLEGRQGNYGYTF.

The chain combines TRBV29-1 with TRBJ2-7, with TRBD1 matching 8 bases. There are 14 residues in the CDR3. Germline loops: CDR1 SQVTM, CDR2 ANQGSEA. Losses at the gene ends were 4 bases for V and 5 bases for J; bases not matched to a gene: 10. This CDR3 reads CSVGHQDRVHEQYF. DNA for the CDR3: TGCAGCGTTGGCCATCAGGACAGGGTGCACGAGCAGTACTTC.

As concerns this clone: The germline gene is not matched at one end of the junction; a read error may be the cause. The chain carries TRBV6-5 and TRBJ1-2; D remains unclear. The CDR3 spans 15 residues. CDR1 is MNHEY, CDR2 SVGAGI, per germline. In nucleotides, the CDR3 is TGTGTCAGCAGTTACTCGAGCAAGGGTGACTATGGCTACACCTTC. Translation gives CVSSYSSKGDYGYTF.

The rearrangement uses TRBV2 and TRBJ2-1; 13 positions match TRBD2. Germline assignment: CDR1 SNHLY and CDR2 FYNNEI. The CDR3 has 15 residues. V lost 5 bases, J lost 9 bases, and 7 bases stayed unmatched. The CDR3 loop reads CASSKRTSGSGEQFF. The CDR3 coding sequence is TGTGCCAGCAGTAAAAGGACTAGCGGGAGCGGTGAGCAGTTCTTC.

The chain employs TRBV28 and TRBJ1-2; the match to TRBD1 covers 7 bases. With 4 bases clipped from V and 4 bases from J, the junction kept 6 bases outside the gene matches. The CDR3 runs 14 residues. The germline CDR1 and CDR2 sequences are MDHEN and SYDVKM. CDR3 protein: CASSSSGGPYGYTF. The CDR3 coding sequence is TGTGCCAGCAGTTCCTCAGGGGGGCCCTATGGCTACACCTTC.

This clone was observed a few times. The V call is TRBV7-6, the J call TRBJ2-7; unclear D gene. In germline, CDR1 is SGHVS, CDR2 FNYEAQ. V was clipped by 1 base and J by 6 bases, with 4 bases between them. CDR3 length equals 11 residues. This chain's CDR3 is CASSLDSEQYF. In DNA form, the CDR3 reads TGTGCCAGCAGCTTAGACAGCGAGCAGTACTTC.

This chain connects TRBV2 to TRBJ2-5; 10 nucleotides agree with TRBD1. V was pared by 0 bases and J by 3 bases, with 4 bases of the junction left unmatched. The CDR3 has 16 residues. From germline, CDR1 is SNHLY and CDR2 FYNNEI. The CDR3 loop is CASSEAVGTGEETQYF. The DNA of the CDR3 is TGTGCCAGCAGTGAAGCAGTCGGGACAGGGGAAGAGACCCAGTACTTC.

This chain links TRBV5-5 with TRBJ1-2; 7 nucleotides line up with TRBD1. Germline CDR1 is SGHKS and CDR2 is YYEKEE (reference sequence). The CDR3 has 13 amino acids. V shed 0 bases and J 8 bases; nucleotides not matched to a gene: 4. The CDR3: CASSLEGAGGYTF. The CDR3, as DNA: TGTGCCAGCAGCTTGGAGGGGGCAGGCGGCTACACCTTC.

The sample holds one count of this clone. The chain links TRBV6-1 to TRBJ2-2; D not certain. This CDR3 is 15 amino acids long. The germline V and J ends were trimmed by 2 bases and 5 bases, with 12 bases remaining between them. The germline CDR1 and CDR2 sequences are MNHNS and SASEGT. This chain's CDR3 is CASSEFTDGTGELFF. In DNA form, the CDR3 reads TGTGCCAGCAGTGAATTCACCGACGGGACCGGGGAGCTGTTTTTT.

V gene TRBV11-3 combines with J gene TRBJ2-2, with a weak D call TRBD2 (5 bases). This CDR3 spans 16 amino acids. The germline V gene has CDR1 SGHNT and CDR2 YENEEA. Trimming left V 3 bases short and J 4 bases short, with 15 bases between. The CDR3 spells CASSFGNSGSTGELFF. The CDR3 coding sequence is TGTGCCAGCAGCTTCGGGAACTCGGGGTCCACCGGGGAGCTGTTTTTT.

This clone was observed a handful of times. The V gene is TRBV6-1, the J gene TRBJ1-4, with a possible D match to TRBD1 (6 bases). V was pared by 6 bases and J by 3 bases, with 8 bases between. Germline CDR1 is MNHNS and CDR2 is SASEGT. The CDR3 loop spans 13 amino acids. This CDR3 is CASRGQPNEKLFF. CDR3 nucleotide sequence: TGTGCCAGCAGAGGACAGCCTAATGAAAAACTGTTTTTT.

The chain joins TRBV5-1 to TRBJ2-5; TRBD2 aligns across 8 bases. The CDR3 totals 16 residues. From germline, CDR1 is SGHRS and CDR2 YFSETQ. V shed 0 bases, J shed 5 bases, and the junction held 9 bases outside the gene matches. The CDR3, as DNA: TGCGCCAGCAGCTTGGCCGTCGGGGGGGCTGTGGAGACCCAGTACTTC. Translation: CASSLAVGGAVETQYF.

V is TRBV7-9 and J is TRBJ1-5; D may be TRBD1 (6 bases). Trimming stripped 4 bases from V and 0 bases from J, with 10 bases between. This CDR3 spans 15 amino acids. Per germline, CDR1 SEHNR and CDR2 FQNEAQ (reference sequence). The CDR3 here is CASSSTGNSNQPQHF. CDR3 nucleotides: TGTGCCAGCAGCTCCACAGGGAATAGCAATCAGCCCCAGCATTTT.

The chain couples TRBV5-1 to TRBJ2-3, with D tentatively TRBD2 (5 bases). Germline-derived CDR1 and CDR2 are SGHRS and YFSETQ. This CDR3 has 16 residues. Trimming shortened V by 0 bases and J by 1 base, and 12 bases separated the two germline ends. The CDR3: CASSLGGPPGTDTQYF. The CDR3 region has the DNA TGCGCCAGCAGCTTGGGCGGGCCTCCGGGCACAGATACGCAGTATTTT. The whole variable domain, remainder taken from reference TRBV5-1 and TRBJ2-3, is KAGVTQTPRYLIKTRGQQVTLSCSPISGHRSVSWYQQTPGQGLQFLFEYFSETQRNKGNFPGRFSGRQFSNSRSEMNVSTLELGDSALYLCASSLGGPPGTDTQYFGPGTRLTVL.